At least ten counts were recorded for the clone carrying this T cell receptor beta chain. Antigen unknown. These data come from a study of metastatic and nonmetastatic thyroid tumors. Across the study: Samples came from malignant and benign thyroid patients, and repertoires were compared across blood and tumor or nodule tissue.

From the PCR reads, TCRdb re-called clones with MiXCR. The sample contains roughly 90,000 clones, about 15% of which appear only once. No treatment had been given to any patient before thyroid surgery. Study-level points and caveats: It was reported that TCR beta diversity was significantly higher in malignant thyroid tumors than benign nodules, in blood and tumor.

The CDR3 has 14 amino acids. Between the trimmed V and J ends, which lost 3 bases and 2 bases, there was a span of 11 bases. Germline V gene data show CDR1 as KGHSH and CDR2 as LQKENI. Sequences were obtained from blood. This TCR came from a female donor with papillary thyroid cancer or a benign thyroid nodule (not recorded which). Some clones in this sample may be carry-over from other donors' samples. The chain links TRBV18 to TRBJ2-7, with D possibly matching TRBD1 (6 bases). The CDR3 sequence: CASSPRDITYEQYF. Here the CDR3 DNA reads TGTGCCAGCTCACCGAGGGACATTACCTACGAGCAGTACTTC.